This TCR beta chain appears in the sequencing data of a study of early T cells in non-severe SARS-CoV-2 infection. General study points: VDJdb-based matching was biased toward anti-spike CD8 responses and missed private and CD4 specificities.

This clonotype was counted at least ten times. Its specificity is not known. TCRdb independently ran MiXCR on the 5' RACE reads; one entry per CDR3 protein. The sample has about 48,000 distinct CDR3 sequences, roughly 5.3% seen once. The clonotype comes from an adult who was a healthcare worker with PCR-confirmed SARS-CoV-2 infection or an uninfected control (not recorded which). The sequenced material came from whole blood.

CDR3 DNA: TGTGCCAGCAGTTCGACAGGGGGAGGGTCCTACGAGCAGTACTTC. Translated, it gives CASSSTGGGSYEQYF. The rearrangement uses TRBV27 and TRBJ2-7, with TRBD1 matching over 9 bases. Germline V gene data show CDR1 as MNHEY and CDR2 as SMNVEV (reference sequence). The CDR3 has 15 amino acids. Trimming cost V 4 bases and J 1 base; bases outside gene matches: 5.